This entry lists 17 T cell receptor beta chains sequenced from one sample in a study of CD8 T cells in ankylosing spondylitis. TCRdb re-derived calls from the 5' RACE reads in MiXCR, one entry per CDR3 protein. The sample includes 250,000 to 300,000 distinct CDR3 sequences, approximately 20% seen only once; the top ten take about 8%. Source material: blood, either unsorted or a sorted T cell fraction (not recorded which). The receptors come from a male donor with ankylosing spondylitis or in good health (not recorded which).

This clonotype was seen at least ten times. CDR3 in amino acids: CASSLTRDQFF. The CDR3 DNA is TGCGCCAGCAGCTTGACGCGGGATCAGTTCTTC. The rearrangement uses TRBV5-1 and TRBJ2-1, with a weak D call TRBD2 (6 bases). CDR1 and CDR2 (germline): SGHRS, YFSETQ. V lost 1 base, J lost 13 bases, and 9 bases lay in between. There are 11 residues in the CDR3.

The chain has TRBV2 and TRBJ2-5; no clear D. CDR3 size: 11 residues. Per the germline V gene, CDR1 is SNHLY and CDR2 is FYNNEI. V lost 8 bases and J lost 5, with 9 bases in between. The CDR3 DNA is TGTGCCAGCGGAACTTGGGAGACCCAGTACTTC. Translation: CASGTWETQYF.

The V gene is TRBV10-3, the J gene TRBJ2-2; 10 positions agree with TRBD2. The V and J ends lost 4 bases and 4 bases, in that order; junction bases with no gene match: 15. Germline V gives CDR1 ENHRY, CDR2 SYGVKD. The CDR3 length is 19 residues. The CDR3 sequence: CAISAGLAESYGATGELFF. The CDR3 DNA is TGTGCCATCAGTGCCGGACTAGCGGAATCATACGGTGCCACCGGGGAGCTGTTTTTT.

The chain links TRBV3-1 to TRBJ1-4; no clear D gene. The germline V gene has CDR1 LGHDT and CDR2 YNNKEL (reference sequence). V was trimmed by 2 bases and J by 0 bases, leaving 4 bases between them. The CDR3 loop spans 14 amino acids. The CDR3 DNA is TGTGCCAGCAGCCAAAAATCAACTAATGAAAAACTGTTTTTT. Amino acid sequence: CASSQKSTNEKLFF.

There are a few counts of this clonotype. V is TRBV7-2 and J is TRBJ2-5; possible D gene TRBD2, 6 bases. The V and J ends lost 0 bases and 2 bases respectively, with 13 bases between them. Germline values: CDR1 SGHTA, CDR2 FQGNSA. The CDR3 covers 16 residues. CDR3 bases: TGTGCCAGCAGCTTAGCGCTAGCGAGGGGACAAGAGACCCAGTACTTC. Protein product: CASSLALARGQETQYF.

This clonotype was seen repeatedly, ten times or more. This chain joins TRBV4-2 and TRBJ2-5; 13 nucleotides align to TRBD2. V dropped 0 bases and J dropped 3; count of bases not matched to a gene: 7. Germline assignment: CDR1 LGHNA and CDR2 YNFKEQ. This CDR3 region has 18 residues. CDR3 region: CASSQELAGGPQKETQYF. The DNA for the CDR3 is TGTGCCAGCAGCCAAGAACTAGCGGGAGGGCCCCAAAAAGAGACCCAGTACTTC.

This clonotype has at least ten counts. The chain's CDR3 is CASSARDKPLHF. DNA of the CDR3: TGTGCCAGCAGCGCCCGGGACAAACCCCTCCACTTT. The V and J genes are TRBV9 and TRBJ1-6; TRBD1 might be the D (6 bases). This CDR3 region has 12 residues. V lost 3 bases and J lost 12, with 10 bases in between. The germline gives CDR1 SGDLS, CDR2 YYNGEE.

This clonotype was seen a few times. J is TRBJ2-1 and V is TRBV11-2; 7 nucleotides agree with TRBD2. CDR3 length: 16 residues. Trimming cost V 1 base and J 4 bases; bases outside gene matches: 7. In germline, CDR1 is SGHAT, CDR2 FQNNGV. CDR3 residues: CASSLGQRDYYNEQFF. CDR3 DNA: TGTGCCAGCAGCTTAGGCCAGCGGGACTATTACAATGAGCAGTTCTTC.

This clonotype was counted many times. The CDR3 region has the DNA TGTGCCAGCACCCCGGGACAGGGGACCTACAATGAGCAGTTCTTC. This codes for CASTPGQGTYNEQFF. J is TRBJ2-1 and V is TRBV27; TRBD1 aligns across 10 bases. The junction had 5 bases not matched to a gene; V was cut back by 7 bases and J by 2 bases. The germline gives CDR1 MNHEY, CDR2 SMNVEV (reference sequence). The CDR3 sequence is 15 residues long.

The rearrangement joins TRBV20-1 to TRBJ2-2; D is perhaps TRBD1 or TRBD2 (5 bases each). Germline V gene lookup returns CDR1 DFQATT and CDR2 SNEGSKA (reference sequence). V lost 3 bases and J lost 1, with 15 bases in between. This CDR3 is 16 amino acids long. The chain's CDR3 is CSARPPGTGNTGELFF. Written as DNA, the CDR3 is TGCAGTGCTAGGCCCCCCGGGACCGGGAACACCGGGGAGCTGTTTTTT.

The V and J genes are TRBV10-1 and TRBJ2-2; 8 positions match TRBD2. CDR1 is WNHNN and CDR2 is SYGVQD in the germline V gene (reference sequence). This CDR3 has 15 amino acids. After removal of 6 bases from V and 3 bases from J, the junction contained 6 bases not matched to a gene. DNA of the CDR3: TGCGCCAGCAGACCGGGACTAGGAGACACCGGGGAGCTGTTTTTT. It encodes CASRPGLGDTGELFF.

This clonotype was picked up a small number of times. The chain couples TRBV20-1 to TRBJ1-1; TRBD1 matches at 9 bases. This CDR3 spans 15 amino acids. Germline V lookup: CDR1 DFQATT, CDR2 SNEGSKA (reference sequence). V was pared by 5 bases and J by 3 bases, with 10 bases of the junction left unmatched. The CDR3 bases are TGCAGTGCTCCCAATCCGGGACAGGGTCACACTGAAGCTTTCTTT. Protein product: CSAPNPGQGHTEAFF.

This clonotype was seen only a few times. CDR3 DNA: TGTGCCAGCAGTTTACCCCGGTATCGGGACTCCAGCACGCAGTATTTT. Amino acids: CASSLPRYRDSSTQYF. The chain carries TRBV28 and TRBJ2-3, with D perhaps matching TRBD2 (6 bases). The CDR3 is 16 amino acids. From germline, CDR1 is MDHEN and CDR2 SYDVKM. Deletions cut 2 bases from V and 9 bases from J, with 21 bases between.

This clonotype was detected a few times. The gene calls are TRBV7-9 and TRBJ1-5; 7 bases map to TRBD1. Germline values: CDR1 SEHNR, CDR2 FQNEAQ (reference sequence). The CDR3 runs to 16 residues. The V and J ends lost 6 bases and 1 base, in that order; junction bases with no gene match: 9. CDR3 in amino acids: CASSLSTGASNQPQHF. As DNA, the CDR3 is TGTGCCAGCAGTCTCTCTACAGGGGCCAGCAATCAGCCCCAGCATTTT.

J is TRBJ1-1 and V is TRBV10-3, with D unresolved. The CDR3 has 15 amino acids. Germline-derived CDR1 and CDR2 are ENHRY and SYGVKD. V was cut by 0 bases and J by 1 base, with 9 bases left in between. DNA of the CDR3: TGTGCCATCAGTGAGTCGGGTGTGGGGAACACTGAAGCTTTCTTT. Translated, it gives CAISESGVGNTEAFF.

This clonotype has more than one count but fewer than ten. A junction end diverges from the germline sequence, so it may reflect a read error. The CDR3 spells CSAGEPSGTYNEQFF. The CDR3, as DNA: TGCAGTGCTGGAGAGCCTAGCGGAACCTACAATGAGCAGTTCTTC. This rearrangement joins TRBV20-1 to TRBJ2-1; 7 bases align to TRBD2. The germline gives CDR1 DFQATT, CDR2 SNEGSKA (reference sequence). CDR3 length: 15 residues.

The rearrangement uses TRBV5-1 and TRBJ2-2; D might be TRBD1 (5 bases). V was shortened by 0 bases and J by 0 bases, with 9 bases between the two germline ends. CDR1 is SGHRS and CDR2 is YFSETQ in the germline V gene. The CDR3 has 16 residues. The CDR3 protein is CASSLEGRTNTGELFF. The CDR3 coding sequence is TGCGCCAGCAGCTTGGAGGGGCGGACGAACACCGGGGAGCTGTTTTTT.